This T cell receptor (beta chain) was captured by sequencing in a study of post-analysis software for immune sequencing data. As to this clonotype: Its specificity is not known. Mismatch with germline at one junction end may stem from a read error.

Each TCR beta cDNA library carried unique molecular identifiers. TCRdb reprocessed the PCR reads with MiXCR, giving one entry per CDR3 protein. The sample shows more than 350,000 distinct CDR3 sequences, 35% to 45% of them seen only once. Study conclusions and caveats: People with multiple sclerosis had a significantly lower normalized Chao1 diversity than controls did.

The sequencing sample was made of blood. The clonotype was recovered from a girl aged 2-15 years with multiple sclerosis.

CDR3 loop: CASAVASGGLSTDAQYF. CDR3 DNA sequence: TGTGCCAGCGCCGTCGCGAGTGGGGGACTGAGCACAGATGCGCAGTATTTT. The V call is TRBV12-3 or TRBV12-4, the J call TRBJ2-3, with a possible D match to TRBD2 (6 bases). The CDR3 is 17 amino acids.